Sequencing of this TCR beta chain was carried out in a study of cytomegalovirus exposure and HLA in healthy donors. The PCR had 60 Vbeta and 13 Jbeta primers. Using immunoSEQ multiplex PCR, the repertoire was profiled, and TCRdb retains in-frame clones only, with some absent. The sample yields approximately 120,000 clones, about 70% seen once. The CDR3 consists of 13 residues. Losses at the gene ends were 3 bases for V and 6 bases for J; bases not matched to a gene: 5. Germline values: CDR1 KGHSH, CDR2 LQKENI. Sequencing used PBMCs. The rearrangement uses TRBV18 and TRBJ2-7; 7 bases fit TRBD2. The origin of this receptor is a middle-aged woman in good health and CMV-seropositive. The CDR3 DNA is TGTGCCAGCTCACCTCAGGGCGGGGGCGAGCAGTACTTC. Protein: CASSPQGGGEQYF.